This TCR beta chain derives from a study of read filtering for tumor transcriptome and immune sequencing. Study information: By R-ISS, stages I, II and III held approximately 8, 16 and 7 patients. DNase treatment preceded whole-transcriptome library preparation.

Germline-derived CDR1 and CDR2 are SQVTM and ANQGSEA. The V and J ends lost 6 bases and 6 bases respectively, with 12 bases between them. The CDR3 is made up of 13 amino acids. This clonotype has at least ten counts. What it recognizes is unknown. The library was built from approximately 400 ng RNA with molecular barcoded adaptors for alpha/delta and beta/gamma chains. TCRdb processed the reads anew with MiXCR; each CDR3 protein has one entry. The sample records some 40,000 distinct CDR3 sequences, approximately 10% being singletons. Sampling of bone marrow took place during active disease in every patient. General study results and limits: Correlation between methods rose after single-read clonotypes were removed.

Sequencing used a population of CD138-negative cells sorted from bone marrow. The chain employs TRBV29-1 and TRBJ1-6, with a possible D match to TRBD1 (5 bases). The source of this sequence is a donor aged 40 or over with multiple myeloma. In DNA form, the CDR3 reads TGCAGCGTAACGACAGACATTAATTCACCCCTCCACTTT. It translates to CSVTTDINSPLHF.